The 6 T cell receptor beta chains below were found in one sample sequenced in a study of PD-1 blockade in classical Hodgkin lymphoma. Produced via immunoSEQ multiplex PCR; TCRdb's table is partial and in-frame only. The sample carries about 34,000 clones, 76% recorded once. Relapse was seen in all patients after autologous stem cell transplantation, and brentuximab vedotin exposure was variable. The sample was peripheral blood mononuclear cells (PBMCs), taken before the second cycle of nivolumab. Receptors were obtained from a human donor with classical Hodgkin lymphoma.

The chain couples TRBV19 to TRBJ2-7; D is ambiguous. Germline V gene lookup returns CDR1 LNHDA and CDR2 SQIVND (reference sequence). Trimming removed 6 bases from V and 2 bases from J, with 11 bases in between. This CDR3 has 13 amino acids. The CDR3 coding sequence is TGTGCCAGTAGGCTAATACCTACCTACGAGCAGTACTTC. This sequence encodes CASRLIPTYEQYF.

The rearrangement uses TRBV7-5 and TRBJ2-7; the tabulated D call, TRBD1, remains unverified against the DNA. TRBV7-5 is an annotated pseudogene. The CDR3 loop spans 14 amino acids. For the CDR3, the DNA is TGTGCCAGAAGCTTCCGGGACAGGGACTACGAGCAGTACTTC. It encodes CARSFRDRDYEQYF.

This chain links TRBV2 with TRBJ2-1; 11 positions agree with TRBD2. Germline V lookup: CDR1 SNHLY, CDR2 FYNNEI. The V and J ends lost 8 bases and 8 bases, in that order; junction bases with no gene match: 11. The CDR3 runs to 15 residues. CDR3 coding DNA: TGTGCCAGCGCCGCCATAGCGGGGGGGCCCTATGAGCAGTTCTTC. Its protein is CASAAIAGGPYEQFF. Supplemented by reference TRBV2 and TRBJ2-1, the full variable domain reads EPEVTQTPSHQVTQMGQEVILRCVPISNHLYFYWYRQILGQKVEFLVSFYNNEISEKSEIFDDQFSVERPDGSNFTLKIRSTKLEDSAMYFCASAAIAGGPYEQFFGPGTRLTVL.

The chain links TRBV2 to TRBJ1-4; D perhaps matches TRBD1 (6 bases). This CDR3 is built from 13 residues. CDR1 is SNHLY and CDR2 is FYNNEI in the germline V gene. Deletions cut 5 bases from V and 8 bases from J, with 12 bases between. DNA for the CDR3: TGTGCCAGCAGTCTGGGGGCTCGGGAAAAACTGTTTTTT. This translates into CASSLGAREKLFF.

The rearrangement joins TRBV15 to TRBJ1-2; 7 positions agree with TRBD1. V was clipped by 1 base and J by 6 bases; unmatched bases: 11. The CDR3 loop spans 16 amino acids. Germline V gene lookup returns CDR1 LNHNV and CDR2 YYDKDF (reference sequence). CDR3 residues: CATSRGQTGMVHGYTF. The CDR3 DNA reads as TGTGCCACCAGCAGAGGCCAGACAGGGATGGTTCATGGCTACACCTTC.

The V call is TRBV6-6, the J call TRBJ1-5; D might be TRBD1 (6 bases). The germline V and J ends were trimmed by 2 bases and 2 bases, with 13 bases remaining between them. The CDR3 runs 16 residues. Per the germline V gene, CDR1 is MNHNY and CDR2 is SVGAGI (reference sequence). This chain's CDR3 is CASSYGGHRGNQPQHF. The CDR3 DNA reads TGTGCCAGCAGTTACGGGGGGCATCGGGGCAATCAGCCCCAGCATTTT.